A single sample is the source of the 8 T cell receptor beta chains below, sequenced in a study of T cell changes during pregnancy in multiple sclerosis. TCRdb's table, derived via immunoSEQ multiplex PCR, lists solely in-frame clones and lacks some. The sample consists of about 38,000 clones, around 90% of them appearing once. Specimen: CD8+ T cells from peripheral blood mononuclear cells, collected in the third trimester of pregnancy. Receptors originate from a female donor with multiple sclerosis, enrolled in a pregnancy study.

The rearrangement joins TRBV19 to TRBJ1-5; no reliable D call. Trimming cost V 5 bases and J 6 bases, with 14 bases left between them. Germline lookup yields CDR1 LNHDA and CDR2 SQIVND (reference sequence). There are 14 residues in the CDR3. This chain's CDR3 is CASSLTSVGQPQHF. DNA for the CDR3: TGTGCCAGTAGTCTTACTAGCGTCGGTCAGCCCCAGCATTTT.

As DNA, the CDR3 is TGCGCCAGCAGATCAATAGCGGGCAACACCGGGGAGCTGTTTTTT. Encoded protein: CASRSIAGNTGELFF. The genes are TRBV5-1 and TRBJ2-2; 7 positions agree with TRBD2. This CDR3 is 15 amino acids long. V trimming: 5 bases; J trimming: 2 bases; junction bases outside the gene matches: 6. CDR1 and CDR2 (germline): SGHRS, YFSETQ.

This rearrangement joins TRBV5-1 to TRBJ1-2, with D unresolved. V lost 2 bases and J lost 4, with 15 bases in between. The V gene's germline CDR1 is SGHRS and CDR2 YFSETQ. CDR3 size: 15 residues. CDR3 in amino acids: CASSFNSRQGYGYTF. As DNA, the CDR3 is TGCGCCAGCAGCTTTAACTCACGACAAGGCTATGGCTACACCTTC.

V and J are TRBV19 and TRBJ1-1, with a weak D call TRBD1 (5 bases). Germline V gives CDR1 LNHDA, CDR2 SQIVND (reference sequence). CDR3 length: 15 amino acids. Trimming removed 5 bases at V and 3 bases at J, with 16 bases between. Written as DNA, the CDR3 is TGTGCCAGTAGTCCGAAACGGGGAGGGGACACTGAAGCTTTCTTT. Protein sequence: CASSPKRGGDTEAFF.

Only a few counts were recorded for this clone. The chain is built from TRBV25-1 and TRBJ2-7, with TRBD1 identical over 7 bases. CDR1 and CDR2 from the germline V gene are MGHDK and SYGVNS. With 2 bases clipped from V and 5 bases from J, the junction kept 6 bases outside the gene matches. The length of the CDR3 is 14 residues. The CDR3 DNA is TGTGCCAGCAGTGAAGGAGGCAGGGGGAACGAGCAGTACTTC. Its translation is CASSEGGRGNEQYF.

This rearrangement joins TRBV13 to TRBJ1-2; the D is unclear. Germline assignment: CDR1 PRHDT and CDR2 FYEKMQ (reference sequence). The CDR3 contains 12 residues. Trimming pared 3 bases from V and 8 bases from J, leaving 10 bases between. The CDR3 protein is CASSFEDQGYTF. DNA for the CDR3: TGTGCCAGCAGCTTCGAGGATCAGGGCTACACCTTC.

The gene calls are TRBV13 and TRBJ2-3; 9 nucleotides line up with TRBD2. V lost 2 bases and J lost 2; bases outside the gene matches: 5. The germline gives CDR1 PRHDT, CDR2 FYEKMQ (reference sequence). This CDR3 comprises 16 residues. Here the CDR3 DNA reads TGTGCCAGCAGCTTAATGACTAGCGGACACACAGATACGCAGTATTTT. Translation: CASSLMTSGHTDTQYF.

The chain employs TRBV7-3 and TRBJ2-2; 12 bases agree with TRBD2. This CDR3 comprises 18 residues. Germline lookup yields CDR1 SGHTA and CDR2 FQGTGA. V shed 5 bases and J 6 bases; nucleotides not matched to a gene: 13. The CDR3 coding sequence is TGTGCCAGCAGCCCTCGGACTAGCGGGATGTTTTTGGCCGGGGAGCTGTTTTTT. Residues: CASSPRTSGMFLAGELFF. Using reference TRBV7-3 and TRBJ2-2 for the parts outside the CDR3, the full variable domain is GAGVSQTPSNKVTEKGKYVELRCDPISGHTALYWYRQSLGQGPEFLIYFQGTGAADDSGLPNDRFFAVRPEGSVSTLKIQRTERGDSAVYLCASSPRTSGMFLAGELFFGEGSRLTVL.